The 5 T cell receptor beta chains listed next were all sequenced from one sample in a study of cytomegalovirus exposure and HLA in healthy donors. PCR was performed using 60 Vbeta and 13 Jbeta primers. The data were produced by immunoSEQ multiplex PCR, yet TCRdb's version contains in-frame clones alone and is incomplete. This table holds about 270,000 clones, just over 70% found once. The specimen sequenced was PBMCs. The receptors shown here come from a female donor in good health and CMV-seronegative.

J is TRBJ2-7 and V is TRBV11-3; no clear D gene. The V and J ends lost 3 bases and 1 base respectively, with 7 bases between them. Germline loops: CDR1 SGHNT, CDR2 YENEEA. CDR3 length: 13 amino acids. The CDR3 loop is CASSFGLSYEQYF. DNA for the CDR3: TGTGCCAGCAGCTTCGGGTTATCCTACGAGCAGTACTTC.

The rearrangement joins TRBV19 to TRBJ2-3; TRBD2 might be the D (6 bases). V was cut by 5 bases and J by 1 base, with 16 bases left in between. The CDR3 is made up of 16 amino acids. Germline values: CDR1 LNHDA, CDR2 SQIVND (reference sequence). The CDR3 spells CASSPRPGLGTDTQYF. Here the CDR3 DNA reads TGTGCCAGTAGTCCCCGCCCGGGACTTGGCACAGATACGCAGTATTTT.

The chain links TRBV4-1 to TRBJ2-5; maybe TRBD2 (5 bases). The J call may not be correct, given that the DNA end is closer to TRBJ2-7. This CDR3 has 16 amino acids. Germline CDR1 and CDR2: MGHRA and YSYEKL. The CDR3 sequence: CASSQDFVGALYEQYF. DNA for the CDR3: TGCGCCAGCAGCCAAGACTTCGTGGGAGCCCTTTACGAGCAGTACTTC.

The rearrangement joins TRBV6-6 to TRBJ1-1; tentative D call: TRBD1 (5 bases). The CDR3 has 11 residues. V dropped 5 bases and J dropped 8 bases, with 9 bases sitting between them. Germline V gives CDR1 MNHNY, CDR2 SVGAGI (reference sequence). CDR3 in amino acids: CASSVREEAFF. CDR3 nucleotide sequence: TGTGCCAGCAGTGTCAGGGAAGAAGCTTTCTTT.

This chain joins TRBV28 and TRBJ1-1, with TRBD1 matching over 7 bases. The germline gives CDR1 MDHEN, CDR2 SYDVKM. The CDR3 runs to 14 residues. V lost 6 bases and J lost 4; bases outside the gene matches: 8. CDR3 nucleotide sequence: TGTGCCAGCAGACTAGGGGGCCTGGGCACTGAAGCTTTCTTT. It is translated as CASRLGGLGTEAFF.